The clone carrying this T cell receptor beta chain was seen more than once but under ten times. The antigen remains unidentified. This entry comes from a study of cytomegalovirus exposure and HLA in healthy donors. Study context: Inside one of the first data releases sat 85 million or so unique TCRs taken from HLA-typed donors.

General study points: Analyses of presence/absence relied on an assumption of roughly uniform sequencing depth across donors. Confirmation was obtained in vitro that a few CMV-associated chains are specific for CMV antigens. CMV serostatus was the only immune exposure information that was available.

Primers included in the PCR were 60 Vbeta and 13 Jbeta primers. The protocol was immunoSEQ multiplex PCR, while the TCRdb copy is restricted to in-frame clones and leaves out a portion. The sample has more than 75,000 clones; 60% to 80% are singletons. V was clipped by 1 base and J by 2 bases, with 13 bases between them. This CDR3 is built from 16 residues. The germline CDR1 and CDR2 sequences are SGDLS and YYNGEE. This sequence originates from a middle-aged woman in good health and CMV-seronegative. The genes are TRBV9 and TRBJ1-3; D is ambiguous. Sample: PBMCs. CDR3 region: CASSVSLEFPGNTIYF. The DNA for the CDR3 is TGTGCCAGCAGCGTAAGCTTGGAGTTCCCTGGAAACACCATATATTTT. Full variable domain (remainder filled in from reference TRBV9 and TRBJ1-3): DSGVTQTPKHLITATGQRVTLRCSPRSGDLSVYWYQQSLDQGLQFLIQYYNGEERAKGNILERFSAQQFPDLHSELNLSSLELGDSALYFCASSVSLEFPGNTIYFGEGSWLTVV.